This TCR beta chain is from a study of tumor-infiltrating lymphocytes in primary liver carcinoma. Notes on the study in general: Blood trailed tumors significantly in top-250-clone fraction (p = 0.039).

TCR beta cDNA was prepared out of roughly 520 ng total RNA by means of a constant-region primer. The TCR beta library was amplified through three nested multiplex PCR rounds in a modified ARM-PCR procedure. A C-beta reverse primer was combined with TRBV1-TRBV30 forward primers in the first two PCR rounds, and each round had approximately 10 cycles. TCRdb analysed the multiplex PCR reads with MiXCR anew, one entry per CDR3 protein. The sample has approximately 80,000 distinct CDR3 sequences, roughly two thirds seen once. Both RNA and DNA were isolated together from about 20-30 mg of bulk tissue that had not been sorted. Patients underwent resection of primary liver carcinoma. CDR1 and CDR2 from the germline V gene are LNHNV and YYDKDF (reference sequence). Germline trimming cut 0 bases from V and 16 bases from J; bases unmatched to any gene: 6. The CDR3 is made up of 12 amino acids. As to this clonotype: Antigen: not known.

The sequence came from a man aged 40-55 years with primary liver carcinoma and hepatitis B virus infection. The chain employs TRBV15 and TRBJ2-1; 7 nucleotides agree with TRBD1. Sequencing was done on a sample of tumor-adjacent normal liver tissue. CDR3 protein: CATSRDEGASFF. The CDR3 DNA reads TGTGCCACCAGCAGAGATGAGGGGGCGTCATTCTTC.